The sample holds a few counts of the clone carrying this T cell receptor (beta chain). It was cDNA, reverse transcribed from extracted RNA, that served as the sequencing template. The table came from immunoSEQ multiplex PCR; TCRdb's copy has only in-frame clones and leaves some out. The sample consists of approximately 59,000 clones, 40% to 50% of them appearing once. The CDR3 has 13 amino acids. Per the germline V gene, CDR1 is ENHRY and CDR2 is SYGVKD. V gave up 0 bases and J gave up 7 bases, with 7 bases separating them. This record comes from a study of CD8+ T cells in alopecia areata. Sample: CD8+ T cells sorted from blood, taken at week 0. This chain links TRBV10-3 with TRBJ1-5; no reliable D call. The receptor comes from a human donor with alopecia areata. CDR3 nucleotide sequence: TGTGCCATCAGTGAGTCGAACGGACAGCCCCAGCATTTT. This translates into CAISESNGQPQHF.